These 26 T cell receptor beta chains were all obtained from the same sample, sequenced in a study of T cell responses to AZD1222 COVID-19 vaccine. Assay used: immunoSEQ multiplex PCR; TCRdb lists only in-frame clones, some missing. The table records 120,000 or so clones, around 87% of them present only once. Here the sequenced sample was peripheral blood, taken on day 0 of AZD1222 vaccination. These receptors all come from an adult in good health.

The chain joins TRBV5-5 to TRBJ1-1, with D possibly TRBD1 on 6 matching bases. The V gene's germline CDR1 is SGHKS and CDR2 YYEKEE (reference sequence). V shed 4 bases and J shed 5 bases, with 12 bases lying between them. The CDR3 totals 13 residues. The CDR3 nucleotides are TGTGCCAGCAGCCTTACAGGGATAACTGAAGCTTTCTTT. Translating it yields CASSLTGITEAFF.

V usage is TRBV19 and J usage is TRBJ1-5; no clear D. CDR1 is LNHDA and CDR2 is SQIVND in the germline V gene (reference sequence). V lost 8 bases to trimming and J lost 4 bases, with 18 bases between them. The CDR3 runs 15 residues. The CDR3 bases are TGTGCCAGTGCGTTCCGTTGGCAGAAGAATCAGCCCCAGCATTTT. Protein product: CASAFRWQKNQPQHF.

This clone appeared a single time. The V gene is TRBV7-2, the J gene TRBJ1-2, with D uncertain. The CDR3 contains 14 residues. V lost 5 bases, J lost 0 bases, and 10 bases lay in between. Looked up from germline, CDR1 is SGHTA and CDR2 is FQGNSA. CDR3 region: CASSPPASNYGYTF. CDR3 DNA sequence: TGTGCCAGCAGCCCCCCGGCATCTAACTATGGCTACACCTTC.

The genes are TRBV7-9 and TRBJ2-2; no reliable D call. CDR1 is SEHNR and CDR2 is FQNEAQ in the germline V gene (reference sequence). The CDR3 sequence is 15 residues long. V dropped 1 base and J dropped 3 bases, with 9 bases sitting between them. CDR3 region: CASSLGQTYTGELFF. The CDR3 DNA reads TGTGCCAGCAGCTTAGGCCAGACCTACACCGGGGAGCTGTTTTTT.

The chain has TRBV6-2 or TRBV6-3 and TRBJ2-3; D may be TRBD1 (5 bases). Trimming shortened V by 3 bases and J by 5 bases, and 12 bases separated the two germline ends. The CDR3 is 14 residues long. CDR1 is MNHEY and CDR2 is SVGEGT in the germline V gene. CDR3 residues: CASSYFGALDTQYF. DNA of the CDR3: TGTGCCAGCAGTTATTTTGGGGCCTTAGATACGCAGTATTTT.

The rearrangement uses TRBV11-2 and TRBJ2-7, with TRBD1 identical over 9 bases. After removal of 3 bases from V and 3 bases from J, the junction contained 3 bases not matched to a gene. The V gene's germline CDR1 is SGHAT and CDR2 FQNNGV. The CDR3 is made up of 14 amino acids. Written as DNA, the CDR3 is TGTGCCAGCAGCTTGGGGACAGGGAACTACGAGCAGTACTTC. It encodes CASSLGTGNYEQYF.

V gene TRBV7-3 combines with J gene TRBJ2-6; D may be TRBD1 or TRBD2 (5 bases each). Trimming removed 5 bases at V and 0 bases at J, with 11 bases between. In germline, CDR1 is SGHTA, CDR2 FQGTGA. CDR3 length equals 16 residues. The CDR3 here is CASSQGRHSGANVLTF. The CDR3 region has the DNA TGTGCCAGCAGCCAGGGACGGCACTCTGGGGCCAACGTCCTGACTTTC.

The chain uses TRBV30 and TRBJ1-5, with 8 bases identical to TRBD1. The V gene's germline CDR1 is GTSNPN and CDR2 SVGIG (reference sequence). The CDR3 is 15 amino acids. Unmatched junction bases numbered 10, after V lost 3 bases and J lost 6 bases. CDR3 coding DNA: TGTGCCTGGAGGGAACCGGACAGGGAGAGTCAGCCCCAGCATTTT. It codes for CAWREPDRESQPQHF.

V usage is TRBV18 and J usage is TRBJ1-1; D not certain. CDR1 is KGHSH and CDR2 is LQKENI in the germline V gene. Trimming took 1 base from V and 1 from J, leaving 4 bases between them. There are 13 residues in the CDR3. This chain's CDR3 is CASSPQENTEAFF. CDR3 coding DNA: TGTGCCAGCTCACCACAGGAGAACACTGAAGCTTTCTTT. Full variable domain (remainder filled in from reference TRBV18 and TRBJ1-1): NAGVMQNPRHLVRRRGQEARLRCSPMKGHSHVYWYRQLPEEGLKFMVYLQKENIIDESGMPKERFSAEFPKEGPSILRIQQVVRGDSAAYFCASSPQENTEAFFGQGTRLTVV.

This clone showed up just a few times. This rearrangement joins TRBV4-1 to TRBJ1-5; D gene unclear. The CDR3 runs 14 residues. Germline CDR1 is MGHRA and CDR2 is YSYEKL. Trimming cost V 1 base and J 3 bases, with 7 bases left between them. The CDR3, as DNA: TGCGCCAGCAGCCAAGGATTTGCCAATCAGCCCCAGCATTTT. Translated: CASSQGFANQPQHF.

The chain recombines TRBV7-8 with TRBJ1-2; 12 nucleotides align to TRBD1. CDR1 is SGHVS and CDR2 is FQNEAQ in the germline V gene. This CDR3 comprises 16 residues. V lost 5 bases to trimming and J lost 7 bases; unmatched junction nucleotides: 11. CDR3: CASSPRGPGQGAGYTF. The CDR3 DNA reads TGTGCCAGCAGCCCCAGGGGTCCGGGACAGGGGGCTGGCTACACCTTC. Variable domain in full (rest from reference TRBV7-8 and TRBJ1-2): GAGVSQSPRYKVAKRGQDVALRCDPISGHVSLFWYQQALGQGPEFLTYFQNEAQLDKSGLPSDRFFAERPEGSVSTLKIQRTQQEDSAVYLCASSPRGPGQGAGYTFGSGTRLTVV.

The chain links TRBV10-3 to TRBJ2-5; maybe TRBD2 (5 bases). V was cut by 0 bases and J by 1 base, with 9 bases left in between. The CDR3 sequence is 15 residues long. Germline assignment: CDR1 ENHRY and CDR2 SYGVKD. Here the CDR3 reads CAISESNGLQETQYF. CDR3 coding DNA: TGTGCCATCAGTGAGTCGAATGGACTCCAAGAGACCCAGTACTTC.

The rearrangement joins TRBV5-1 to TRBJ2-7, with unresolved D. Germline V gives CDR1 SGHRS, CDR2 YFSETQ. V was pared by 4 bases and J by 5 bases, with 10 bases between. The CDR3 extends over 12 amino acids. Written as DNA, the CDR3 is TGCGCCAGCAGCCGCGGAAGGAACGAGCAGTACTTC. Translated, it gives CASSRGRNEQYF.

The chain links TRBV28 to TRBJ1-5, with D hard to call. Trimming left V 1 base short and J 4 bases short, with 8 bases between. The CDR3 has 14 amino acids. Germline assignment: CDR1 MDHEN and CDR2 SYDVKM. The CDR3 region is CASSLSGWNQPQHF. The CDR3 DNA follows: TGTGCCAGCAGTTTATCGGGTTGGAATCAGCCCCAGCATTTT.

This sequence joins TRBV12-5 and TRBJ1-4; a possible D gene is TRBD1 (5 bases). Between the trimmed V and J ends, which lost 5 bases and 6 bases, there was a span of 16 bases. The CDR3 loop spans 15 amino acids. Germline values: CDR1 LGHNT, CDR2 FRNRAP. CDR3 in amino acids: CASGLVRGEDEKLFF. The CDR3 DNA follows: TGTGCTAGTGGTCTCGTTCGGGGGGAAGATGAAAAACTGTTTTTT.

The V call is TRBV10-3, the J call TRBJ1-2; unclear D gene. The CDR3 covers 14 residues. CDR1 is ENHRY and CDR2 is SYGVKD in the germline V gene. Trimming pared 6 bases from V and 5 bases from J, leaving 16 bases between. The CDR3 nucleotides read TGTGCCATCAGCCCCCGGGCCGCGATTTATGGCTACACCTTC. This encodes CAISPRAAIYGYTF.

This rearrangement joins TRBV2 to TRBJ2-5, with TRBD2 matching 7 bases. V was pared by 7 bases and J by 2 bases, with 10 bases of the junction left unmatched. CDR3 length equals 15 residues. CDR1 is SNHLY, CDR2 FYNNEI, per germline. CDR3 sequence reads: CASTLFGGDQETQYF. The CDR3 nucleotides are TGTGCCAGCACCCTTTTTGGGGGGGATCAAGAGACCCAGTACTTC.

CDR3 sequence (DNA): TGTGCCAGCTCACGGAACTCGGACAGGCCGAGCGCTGAAGCTTTCTTT. Translating gives CASSRNSDRPSAEAFF. V is TRBV18 and J is TRBJ1-1, with 7 bases aligning to TRBD1. The CDR3 is made up of 16 amino acids. J lost 6 bases, V lost 4 bases, and 14 bases had no gene match. Germline V gives CDR1 KGHSH, CDR2 LQKENI.

The V call is TRBV7-9, the J call TRBJ1-6; D is possibly TRBD1 (6 bases). CDR3 length equals 18 residues. V dropped 5 bases and J dropped 7 bases, with 24 bases sitting between them. The germline CDR1 and CDR2 sequences are SEHNR and FQNEAQ (reference sequence). CDR3 in amino acids: CASSGLFGGGLRNSPLHF. Here the CDR3 DNA reads TGTGCCAGCAGCGGGCTTTTCGGCGGGGGCCTGAGAAATTCACCCCTCCACTTT.

This chain joins TRBV10-3 and TRBJ2-5, with TRBD1 identical over 10 bases. Trimming cost V 5 bases and J 2 bases; bases outside gene matches: 5. CDR3 length equals 15 residues. CDR1 ENHRY and CDR2 SYGVKD come from the germline V gene. In DNA, the CDR3 is TGTGCCATCAGTCTGGGACAGGGGCATCAAGAGACCCAGTACTTC. This sequence encodes CAISLGQGHQETQYF.

The V gene is TRBV6-4, the J gene TRBJ1-1, with a possible D match to TRBD1 (5 bases). Deletions cut 4 bases from V and 1 base from J, with 10 bases between. The germline V gene has CDR1 MRHNA and CDR2 SNTAGT. The CDR3 contains 14 residues. The CDR3 bases are TGTGCCAGCAGTGCTCAGGGTGGGAACACTGAAGCTTTCTTT. Its protein product is CASSAQGGNTEAFF.

The chain employs TRBV7-2 and TRBJ2-7; TRBD1 aligns across 9 bases. The CDR3 loop spans 16 amino acids. The trim removed 3 bases at V and 0 bases at J, leaving 6 bases unmatched. From germline, CDR1 is SGHTA and CDR2 FQGNSA. CDR3 sequence: CASSFQTGGSSYEQYF. The DNA of the CDR3 is TGTGCCAGCAGCTTTCAGACAGGGGGGAGCTCCTACGAGCAGTACTTC.

The chain is built from TRBV5-5 and TRBJ1-6; D is unresolved. Germline lookup yields CDR1 SGHKS and CDR2 YYEKEE (reference sequence). Between the trimmed V and J ends, which lost 0 bases and 5 bases, there was a span of 6 bases. The CDR3 totals 14 residues. The CDR3 DNA follows: TGTGCCAGCAGCTTGGCGCCTAATAATTCACCCCTCCACTTT. Protein sequence: CASSLAPNNSPLHF.

The chain recombines TRBV5-5 with TRBJ1-1, with D uncertain. V was cut by 4 bases and J by 1 base, with 11 bases left in between. The CDR3 is 14 amino acids. From germline, CDR1 is SGHKS and CDR2 YYEKEE (reference sequence). The CDR3 loop is CASSHNWGNTEAFF. The CDR3 coding sequence is TGTGCCAGCAGCCATAATTGGGGGAACACTGAAGCTTTCTTT.

The rearrangement joins TRBV7-3 to TRBJ2-7; 9 bases line up with TRBD1. Germline assignment: CDR1 SGHTA and CDR2 FQGTGA. J lost 4 bases, V lost 5 bases, and 3 bases had no gene match. CDR3 length: 13 amino acids. The CDR3 region has the DNA TGTGCCAGCAGCCCGGGGACAGGGTACGAGCAGTACTTC. Translation gives CASSPGTGYEQYF.

The gene calls are TRBV5-5 and TRBJ2-1; TRBD1 matches 7 bases. CDR1 and CDR2 from the germline V gene are SGHKS and YYEKEE (reference sequence). This CDR3 has 13 residues. V dropped 4 bases and J dropped 4; count of bases not matched to a gene: 2. CDR3 bases: TGTGCCAGCAGCCAGGGGGAGTACAATGAGCAGTTCTTC. Translating gives CASSQGEYNEQFF.